This T cell receptor (beta chain) was identified during a study of vaccination and CD4 T cells after COVID-19. Study-level information: The authors used overlapping spike peptides from SARS-CoV-2, HCoV-NL63, HCoV-OC43 and HCoV-229E to stimulate cells.

Germline V lookup: CDR1 DFQATT, CDR2 SNEGSKA (reference sequence). The CDR3 is 14 residues long. Trimming cost V 0 bases and J 3 bases, with 10 bases left between them. As for treatment: roughly ten-day PBMC culture with coronavirus spike peptide pools or control peptides (ViraFEST assay). On this clonotype itself: The antigen remains undetermined.

Sequence data for DNA of cultured CD4+ T cells were generated by the Oncomine TCR Beta short-read assay. TCRdb processed the PCR reads anew with MiXCR; each CDR3 protein has one entry. The sample yields approximately 10,000 distinct CDR3 sequences, about 56% seen once. J is TRBJ2-3 and V is TRBV20-1; D gene ambiguous. Source material: CD4+ T cells from blood, cultured in vitro. This TCR derives from a human donor who had recovered from COVID-19. In DNA, the CDR3 is TGCAGTGCTAGAGATAGTTTAGGGACAGATACGCAGTATTTT. It specifies CSARDSLGTDTQYF.